This entry features one T cell receptor (beta chain) sequence. There is no known antigen for this receptor. Base qualities are missing; no much larger clone stands one base away. TCRbeta CDR3 regions were amplified from genomic DNA using the immunoSEQ Assay, a bias-controlled multiplex PCR. Turning to the authors' computational methods: The number of nucleated cells in each sample was estimated from the amplification of reference gene primers within the assay. To quantify the absolute abundance of each unique TCRbeta CDR3 rearrangement, sequence reads were collapsed and filtered. For each sample, productive Simpson clonality was calculated as the square root of Simpson's diversity index across productive rearrangements. In its TCRdb copy, this immuneACCESS table keeps in-frame sequences only and misses some clones. Where compared with another copy, unresolved V genes explain less than half of these, and the others have no known cause. For V, J and clone size, that table is used; D and trimming come from the DNA. The sample contains about 290,000 clones, approximately 86% of them found a single time. Around 4% of the sample belongs to the ten largest clones.

The data are from a study of blood T cell repertoires in COVID-19 (dated by TCRdb to between 2020 and 2021). Background on the whole study: Samples covering the acute and convalescent phases of COVID-19 were provided by collaborators in the United States, Italy and Spain. A de-identified subject ID, COVID-19 status, age in years and sex were almost always included in the sample metadata. The prospective study material was composed of cDNA or gDNA derived from T cells, B-cell-depleted T cells, or PBMCs. Samples came from the ongoing ImmuneRACE study (first 160 participants) plus 1,254 subjects from 6 global collaborators. HLA class I and class II types, where available, came from metadata supplied by the sample provider rather than from assay-based typing. Deeply sampled blood TCRbeta repertoires from subjects exposed to, actively infected with, or recovered from COVID-19 were included in the dataset. The repertoires were released in a freely available public database meant as a resource for research on the immune response to SARS-CoV-2.

V lost 0 bases and J lost 4 bases, and the count of bases not matched to a germline gene is 2. Looking up the germline V gene yields CDR1 MGHRA and CDR2 YSYEKL. The CDR3 spans 15 residues, from the cysteine through the phenylalanine. Only CDR3 DNA remains: 45 bases, in frame from the first base. The collaborating institutions used their own protocols to collect whole blood in K2EDTA tubes. Collaborator samples were shipped for TCRbeta analysis as frozen whole blood, isolated PBMCs, or DNA extracted from either sample type. The full study reports these points: The amount of clinical and demographic metadata varied by source and participant and was provided uncurated.

The TCR comes from a woman aged 50 to 60 with active or convalescent COVID-19. The V and J segments used are TRBV4-1 and TRBJ1-3, with 8 bases matching TRBD1. Sequenced: peripheral blood. The DNA reads TGCGCCAGCAGCCAAGACAGGGGGCCAGGAAACACCATATATTTT. The translation is CASSQDRGPGNTIYF.